The source of this T cell receptor (beta chain) is a study of blood T cell repertoires in COVID-19. Turning to the study itself: Both acute and convalescent COVID-19 samples were obtained from the United States, Italy and Spain. PBMCs, B-cell-depleted T cells, or T cells provided the cDNA or gDNA that made up the material.

Original processing notes: How many nucleated cells were present was estimated from reference gene primer amplification. Profiled with immunoSEQ multiplex PCR; TCRdb holds only in-frame clones, not every one. That table gives V, J and clone size, and the DNA gave D and trimming. The sample lists roughly 200,000 clones, approximately 90% occurring once. CDR1 is MNHEY and CDR2 is SVGAGI in the germline V gene. The V gene end was trimmed by 6 bases and the J gene end by 3 bases; junction bases not matched to a gene: 5. The length of the CDR3 is 15 residues. The genes are TRBV6-5 and TRBJ1-6, with 7 bases lining up with TRBD1. The TCR originated in a man between 40 and 49 years old with active or convalescent COVID-19. Sample: peripheral blood. Here the CDR3 reads CASSPRDSYNSPLHF. The CDR3 DNA reads TGTGCCAGCAGCCCCCGGGACAGCTATAATTCACCCCTCCACTTT.